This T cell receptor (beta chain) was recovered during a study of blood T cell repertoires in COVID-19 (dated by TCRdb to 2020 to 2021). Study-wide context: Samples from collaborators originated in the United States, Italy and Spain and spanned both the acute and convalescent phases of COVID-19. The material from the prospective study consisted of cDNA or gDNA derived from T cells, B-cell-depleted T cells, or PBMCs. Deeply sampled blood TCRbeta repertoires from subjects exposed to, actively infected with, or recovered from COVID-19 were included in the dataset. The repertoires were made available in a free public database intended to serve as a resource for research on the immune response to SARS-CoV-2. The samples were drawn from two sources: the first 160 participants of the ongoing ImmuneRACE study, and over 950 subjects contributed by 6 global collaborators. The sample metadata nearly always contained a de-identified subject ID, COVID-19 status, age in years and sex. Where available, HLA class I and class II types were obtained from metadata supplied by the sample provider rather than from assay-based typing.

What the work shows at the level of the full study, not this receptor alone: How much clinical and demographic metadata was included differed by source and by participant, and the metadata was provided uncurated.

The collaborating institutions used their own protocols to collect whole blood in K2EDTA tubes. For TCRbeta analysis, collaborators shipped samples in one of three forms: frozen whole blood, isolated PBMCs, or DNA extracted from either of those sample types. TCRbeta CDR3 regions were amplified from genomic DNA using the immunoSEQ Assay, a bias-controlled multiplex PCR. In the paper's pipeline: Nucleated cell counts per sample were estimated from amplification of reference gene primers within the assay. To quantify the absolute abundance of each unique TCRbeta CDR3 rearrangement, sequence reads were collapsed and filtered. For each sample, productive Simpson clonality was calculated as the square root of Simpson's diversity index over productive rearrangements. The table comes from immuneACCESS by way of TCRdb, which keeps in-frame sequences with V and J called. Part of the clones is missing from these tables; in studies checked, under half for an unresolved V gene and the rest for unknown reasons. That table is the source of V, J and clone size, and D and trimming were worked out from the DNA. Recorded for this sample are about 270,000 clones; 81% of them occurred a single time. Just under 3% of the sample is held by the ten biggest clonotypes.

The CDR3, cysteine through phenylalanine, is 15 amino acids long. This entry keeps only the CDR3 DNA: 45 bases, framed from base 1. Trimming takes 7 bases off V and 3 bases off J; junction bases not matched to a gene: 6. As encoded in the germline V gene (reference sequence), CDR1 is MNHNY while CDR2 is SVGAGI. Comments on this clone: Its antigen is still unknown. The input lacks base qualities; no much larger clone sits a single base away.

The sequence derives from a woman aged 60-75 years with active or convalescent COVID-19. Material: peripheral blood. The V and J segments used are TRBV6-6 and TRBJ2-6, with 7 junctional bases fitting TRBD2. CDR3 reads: CASNGEGIGANVLTF. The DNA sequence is TGTGCCAGCAATGGGGAGGGAATTGGGGCCAACGTCCTGACTTTC.